This TCR beta chain was sequenced during a study of beta chain features in type 1 diabetes. The study reverse transcribed the entire isolated RNA, so it sequenced expressed TCRB transcripts. Repertoires were generated with immunoSEQ multiplex PCR, while TCRdb's copy carries only in-frame clones and drops some. The sample carries around 500,000 clones, approximately 30% recorded once. This clone was counted between two and nine times. CDR3 length: 17 amino acids. Trimming removed 6 bases from V and 1 base from J, with 16 bases in between. The V gene's germline CDR1 is KGHSH and CDR2 LQKENI. The rearrangement uses TRBV18 and TRBJ2-6; D is possibly TRBD2 (6 bases). The clonotype comes from a man younger than 35 in good health. Material for sequencing was naive CD4+ T cells from blood. CDR3: CASSHTVGGSGANVLTF. The CDR3 bases are TGTGCCAGCTCGCACACAGTCGGGGGTTCTGGGGCCAACGTCCTGACTTTC.